These 14 T cell receptor beta chains share one sample of origin, sequenced in a study of cytomegalovirus exposure and HLA in healthy donors. A multiplex PCR was run with 60 Vbeta primers and 13 Jbeta primers. The protocol was immunoSEQ multiplex PCR, while the TCRdb copy is restricted to in-frame clones and leaves out a portion. The data hold 190,000 or so clones, with around 75% observed a single time. The sample comprised PBMCs. These receptors came from a male donor in good health and CMV-seropositive.

This clone was counted once. The V and J genes are TRBV9 and TRBJ2-3, with TRBD2 as a possible D gene (5 bases). V lost 3 bases to trimming and J lost 1 base, with 12 bases between them. In germline, CDR1 is SGDLS, CDR2 YYNGEE. There are 15 residues in the CDR3. The CDR3 DNA is TGTGCCAGCAGCGCATCTAGCATCGGCACAGATACGCAGTATTTT. Translation: CASSASSIGTDTQYF.

This clone was counted a few times. The chain employs TRBV9 and TRBJ2-5, with a tentative D call TRBD2 (6 bases). In germline, CDR1 is SGDLS, CDR2 YYNGEE. The CDR3 length is 13 residues. V dropped 0 bases and J dropped 7 bases, with 10 bases sitting between them. The CDR3 DNA reads TGTGCCAGCAGCGTAGACGGGAGTCGGACCCAGTACTTC. The encoded protein is CASSVDGSRTQYF.

Notes on this clone: The sample carries other DNA sequences with the same CDR3. V is TRBV19 and J is TRBJ1-1, with 10 bases fitting TRBD1. Germline assignment: CDR1 LNHDA and CDR2 SQIVND (reference sequence). The CDR3 spans 17 residues. The V and J ends lost 7 bases and 3 bases, in that order; junction bases with no gene match: 14. The CDR3 reads CASKGSRTGTGDTEAFF. In DNA, the CDR3 is TGTGCCAGTAAGGGTTCGAGAACCGGGACAGGGGACACTGAAGCTTTCTTT.

The genes are TRBV5-5 and TRBJ1-4; D is uncertain. The germline V gene has CDR1 SGHKS and CDR2 YYEKEE (reference sequence). V gave up 1 base and J gave up 4 bases, with 8 bases separating them. CDR3 length: 14 amino acids. CDR3 amino acids: CASSLRRDNEKLFF. The CDR3 DNA is TGTGCCAGCAGCTTGCGCCGGGATAATGAAAAACTGTTTTTT.

In this sample, this clone turned up once. DNA for the CDR3: TGTGCCAGCGGGGGGGCGGTCTTCACCCTCAGTCCTACGAGGCAGCAGTACTTC. Its translation is CASGGAVFTLSPTRQQYF. V and J are TRBV28 and TRBJ2-7; weak D call: TRBD2 (7 bases). The CDR3 is made up of 18 amino acids. The V end lost 8 bases, the J end lost 8 bases, and 34 bases lay between the germline ends. CDR1 is MDHEN and CDR2 is SYDVKM in the germline V gene.

The J gene is TRBJ1-1, the V gene TRBV6-4; D call uncertain. V gave up 0 bases and J gave up 1 base, with 6 bases separating them. The CDR3 contains 14 residues. Germline loops: CDR1 MRHNA, CDR2 SNTAGT. The CDR3, as DNA: TGTGCCAGCAGTGACTCGCACAAGAACACTGAAGCTTTCTTT. Translated, it gives CASSDSHKNTEAFF.

V usage is TRBV19 and J usage is TRBJ1-2; D is undetermined. Germline-derived CDR1 and CDR2 are LNHDA and SQIVND (reference sequence). The CDR3 has 12 amino acids. With 2 bases removed from V and 4 bases from J, the gap between germline ends came to 5 bases. CDR3 DNA: TGTGCCAGTAGTATAACGAGCTATGGCTACACCTTC. This codes for CASSITSYGYTF.

A word on this clone: This same CDR3 is encoded by further DNA sequences in the sample. The V call is TRBV7-6, the J call TRBJ1-6, with 8 nucleotides matching TRBD1. The CDR3 contains 15 residues. The ends lost 2 bases at V and 7 bases at J; junction bases unmatched: 4. The germline CDR1 and CDR2 sequences are SGHVS and FNYEAQ. CDR3: CASSLMGQENSPLHF. CDR3 sequence (DNA): TGTGCCAGCAGCTTAATGGGACAGGAAAATTCACCCCTCCACTTT. Full variable domain (remainder filled in from reference TRBV7-6 and TRBJ1-6): GAGVSQSPRYKVTKRGQDVALRCDPISGHVSLYWYRQALGQGPEFLTYFNYEAQQDKSGLPNDRFSAERPEGSISTLTIQRTEQRDSAMYRCASSLMGQENSPLHFGNGTRLTVT.

This clone appeared once. The genes are TRBV19 and TRBJ2-6, with TRBD2 matching 11 bases. V lost 6 bases to trimming and J lost 0 bases; unmatched junction nucleotides: 7. CDR3 length equals 18 residues. Germline-derived CDR1 and CDR2 are LNHDA and SQIVND (reference sequence). The DNA of the CDR3 is TGTGCCAGTAGGTCCGGGACTAGCGGCAGCTCTGGGGCCAACGTCCTGACTTTC. Its translation is CASRSGTSGSSGANVLTF.

The chain uses TRBV7-2 and TRBJ2-7; 8 bases line up with TRBD2. The V and J ends lost 4 bases and 4 bases, in that order; junction bases with no gene match: 9. Germline V lookup: CDR1 SGHTA, CDR2 FQGNSA. CDR3 length equals 15 residues. Written as DNA, the CDR3 is TGTGCCAGCAGCTCGACTGGACTAGCCGGGTACGAGCAGTACTTC. Translated: CASSSTGLAGYEQYF. Full variable domain (rest looked up from reference TRBV7-2 and TRBJ2-7): GAGVSQSPSNKVTEKGKDVELRCDPISGHTALYWYRQSLGQGLEFLIYFQGNSAPDKSGLPSDRFSAERTGGSVSTLTIQRTQQEDSAVYLCASSSTGLAGYEQYFGPGTRLTVT.

This sequence joins TRBV5-6 and TRBJ2-3, with no clear D. Germline V gene data show CDR1 as SGHDT and CDR2 as YYEEEE. This CDR3 is built from 11 residues. V gave up 4 bases and J gave up 5 bases, with 5 bases separating them. The CDR3 reads CASSLRDTQYF. Written as DNA, the CDR3 is TGTGCCAGCAGCCTACGAGATACGCAGTATTTT. Variable domain in full (rest from reference TRBV5-6 and TRBJ2-3): DAGVTQSPTHLIKTRGQQVTLRCSPKSGHDTVSWYQQALGQGPQFIFQYYEEEERQRGNFPDRFSGHQFPNYSSELNVNALLLGDSALYLCASSLRDTQYFGPGTRLTVL.

The sample holds a few counts of this clone. The J gene is TRBJ2-3, the V gene TRBV9; perhaps TRBD2 as D (6 bases). V was trimmed by 0 bases and J by 1 base, leaving 9 bases between them. This CDR3 comprises 15 residues. Germline CDR1 reads SGDLS; CDR2 reads YYNGEE. The CDR3 DNA sequence: TGTGCCAGCAGCGTAGGCGGGGCCCGCACAGATACGCAGTATTTT. Residues: CASSVGGARTDTQYF.

J is TRBJ2-1 and V is TRBV5-1; no clear D. Germline assignment: CDR1 SGHRS and CDR2 YFSETQ. The CDR3 consists of 15 residues. Trimming took 0 bases from V and 5 from J, leaving 12 bases between them. The CDR3 sequence is CASSLAWQANNEQFF. The CDR3 DNA follows: TGCGCCAGCAGCTTGGCTTGGCAGGCAAACAATGAGCAGTTCTTC. The full variable domain, its missing parts supplied by reference TRBV5-1 and TRBJ2-1, is KAGVTQTPRYLIKTRGQQVTLSCSPISGHRSVSWYQQTPGQGLQFLFEYFSETQRNKGNFPGRFSGRQFSNSRSEMNVSTLELGDSALYLCASSLAWQANNEQFFGPGTRLTVL.

CDR3 residues: CASSPYTDTQYF. Written as DNA, the CDR3 is TGTGCCAGCAGCCCCTACACAGATACGCAGTATTTT. This chain uses TRBV5-6 with TRBJ2-3; unclear D gene. V gave up 4 bases and J gave up 2 bases, with 5 bases separating them. In germline, CDR1 is SGHDT, CDR2 YYEEEE. This CDR3 has 12 residues.